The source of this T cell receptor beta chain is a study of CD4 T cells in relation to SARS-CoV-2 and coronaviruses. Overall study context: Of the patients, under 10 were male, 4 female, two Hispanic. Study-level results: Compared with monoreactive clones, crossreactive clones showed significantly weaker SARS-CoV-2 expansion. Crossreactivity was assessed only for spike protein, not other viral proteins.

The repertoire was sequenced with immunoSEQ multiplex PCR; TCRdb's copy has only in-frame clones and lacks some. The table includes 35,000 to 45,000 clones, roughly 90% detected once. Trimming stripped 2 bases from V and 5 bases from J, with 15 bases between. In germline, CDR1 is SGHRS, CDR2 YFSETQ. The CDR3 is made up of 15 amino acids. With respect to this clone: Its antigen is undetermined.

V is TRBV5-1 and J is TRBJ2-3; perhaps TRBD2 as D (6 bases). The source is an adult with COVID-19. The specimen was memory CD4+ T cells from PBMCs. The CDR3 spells CASSFGAGPGDTQYF. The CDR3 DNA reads TGCGCCAGCAGCTTTGGTGCGGGGCCGGGAGATACGCAGTATTTT.